The 18 T cell receptor beta chains listed next were all sequenced from one sample in a study of blood T cell repertoires in COVID-19. Repertoires were generated with immunoSEQ multiplex PCR, while TCRdb's copy carries only in-frame clones and drops some. Altogether 100,000 to 150,000 clones are present, around 86% being singletons, with the ten largest covering roughly 29%. The specimen sequenced was peripheral blood. These receptor sequences come from an older woman with acute or convalescent COVID-19.

This sequence joins TRBV5-1 and TRBJ2-7; D uncertain. The V gene's germline CDR1 is SGHRS and CDR2 YFSETQ. The CDR3 loop spans 12 amino acids. Trimming left V 5 bases short and J 3 bases short, with 9 bases between. The CDR3 DNA reads TGCGCCAGCAGTAAGGCGGACTACGAGCAGTACTTC. It specifies CASSKADYEQYF.

V is TRBV9 and J is TRBJ1-4; D gene unclear. Germline V gives CDR1 SGDLS, CDR2 YYNGEE. The CDR3 length is 15 residues. Between the trimmed V and J ends, which lost 3 bases and 2 bases, there was a span of 11 bases. The CDR3 DNA follows: TGTGCCAGCAGCGCTCCGGGAGCTACTAATGAAAAACTGTTTTTT. It codes for CASSAPGATNEKLFF.

This clone was detected once. The genes are TRBV7-6 and TRBJ2-3; TRBD2 agrees at 11 bases. There are 15 residues in the CDR3. Germline CDR1 is SGHVS and CDR2 is FNYEAQ. Trimming removed 3 bases from V and 5 bases from J; junction bases left unmatched: 4. This chain's CDR3 is CASSFGLAGGDTQYF. The CDR3 DNA follows: TGTGCCAGCAGCTTTGGACTAGCGGGTGGAGATACGCAGTATTTT.

The sample holds many counts of this clone. This chain uses TRBV5-1 with TRBJ2-7; D ambiguous. Looked up from germline, CDR1 is SGHRS and CDR2 is YFSETQ. V lost 2 bases to trimming and J lost 2 bases, with 8 bases between them. The CDR3 totals 13 residues. The CDR3 protein is CASSLDTTYEQYF. CDR3 DNA sequence: TGCGCCAGCAGCTTAGACACCACCTACGAGCAGTACTTC.

This chain connects TRBV5-1 to TRBJ2-5, with 12 bases lining up with TRBD2. The CDR3 is made up of 16 amino acids. Per the germline V gene, CDR1 is SGHRS and CDR2 is YFSETQ. Unmatched junction bases numbered 5, after V lost 0 bases and J lost 5 bases. DNA for the CDR3: TGCGCCAGCAGCTTGGCCCCACTAGCGGGGGGTGAGACCCAGTACTTC. Its translation: CASSLAPLAGGETQYF.

DNA of the CDR3: TGTGCCAGCAGCCCTTCTCGGGACACCATATATTTT. It is translated as CASSPSRDTIYF. J is TRBJ1-3 and V is TRBV6-6; D not certain. V was trimmed by 6 bases and J by 8 bases, leaving 11 bases between them. Germline V gene sequence: CDR1 MNHNY, CDR2 SVGAGI (reference sequence). There are 12 residues in the CDR3.

The chain links TRBV7-3 to TRBJ1-6; TRBD1 aligns across 9 bases. The CDR3 covers 15 residues. V shed 5 bases and J 10 bases; nucleotides not matched to a gene: 9. CDR1 SGHTA and CDR2 FQGTGA come from the germline V gene. The CDR3 sequence: CASSTRDRVISPLHF. As DNA, the CDR3 is TGTGCCAGCAGCACTCGGGACAGGGTCATCTCACCCCTCCACTTT.

For the CDR3, the DNA is TGCAGTGCTCCTGACACGCTTGAAGCTTTCTTT. It is translated as CSAPDTLEAFF. The rearrangement uses TRBV20-1 and TRBJ1-1; no firm D call. The germline gives CDR1 DFQATT, CDR2 SNEGSKA (reference sequence). Trimming removed 5 bases at V and 7 bases at J, with 11 bases between. The CDR3 has 11 residues.

The chain has TRBV5-5 and TRBJ1-1; D gene ambiguous. Looked up from germline, CDR1 is SGHKS and CDR2 is YYEKEE (reference sequence). V was shortened by 2 bases and J by 1 base, with 9 bases between the two germline ends. The CDR3 is made up of 14 amino acids. The CDR3, as DNA: TGTGCCAGCAGCTTTGATTCCGGGAACACTGAAGCTTTCTTT. This sequence encodes CASSFDSGNTEAFF.

V gene TRBV7-9 combines with J gene TRBJ2-5, with 12 bases that match TRBD2. V shed 4 bases, J shed 7 bases, and the junction held 10 bases outside the gene matches. The CDR3 is 16 residues long. Germline V CDR1 and CDR2: SEHNR, FQNEAQ (reference sequence). CDR3 DNA: TGTGCCAGCAGCTCAAGAGGACTAGCGGGGAAGGTGACCCAGTACTTC. Its protein product is CASSSRGLAGKVTQYF.

A remark on this clone: The junction differs from germline at one of its ends, possibly a read error. This rearrangement joins TRBV30 to TRBJ1-2, with 7 bases aligning to TRBD1. The CDR3 is made up of 12 amino acids. Germline CDR1 and CDR2: GTSNPN and SVGIG (reference sequence). This CDR3 is CAWSKVGQRFLF. The CDR3 DNA is TGTGCCTGGAGTAAGGTGGGACAGAGATTCCTCTTC.

The V call is TRBV5-1, the J call TRBJ1-6; D unresolved. CDR3 length: 15 amino acids. V was trimmed by 0 bases and J by 7 bases, leaving 11 bases between them. CDR1 and CDR2 (germline): SGHRS, YFSETQ. In DNA form, the CDR3 reads TGCGCCAGCAGCTTGGACGGGGTAAAGAATTCACCCCTCCACTTT. It codes for CASSLDGVKNSPLHF.

The gene calls are TRBV2 and TRBJ1-6; D is unresolved. CDR3 length equals 13 residues. Trimming removed 3 bases at V and 9 bases at J, with 9 bases between. Germline-derived CDR1 and CDR2 are SNHLY and FYNNEI. CDR3 region: CASSDSEVSPLHF. The CDR3 nucleotides read TGTGCCAGCAGTGATAGCGAAGTTTCACCCCTCCACTTT.

The table lists this clone with a few counts. J is TRBJ1-2 and V is TRBV11-2; D might be TRBD1 (6 bases). This CDR3 has 16 residues. Deletions cut 4 bases from V and 1 base from J, with 16 bases between. Germline lookup yields CDR1 SGHAT and CDR2 FQNNGV. Written as DNA, the CDR3 is TGTGCCAGCAGCTCCCTAGGGGGACGGATTAACTATGGCTACACCTTC. Encoded protein: CASSSLGGRINYGYTF.

The chain employs TRBV6-5 and TRBJ1-2; D gene ambiguous. There are 12 residues in the CDR3. V lost 4 bases to trimming and J lost 6 bases, with 9 bases between them. Germline values: CDR1 MNHEY, CDR2 SVGAGI. The CDR3 DNA reads as TGTGCCAGCAGTTCCAACAGAGATGGCTACACCTTC. This encodes CASSSNRDGYTF.

This sequence joins TRBV12-5 and TRBJ2-3, with 7 bases that match TRBD1. Germline CDR1 LGHNT, CDR2 FRNRAP. The length of the CDR3 is 16 residues. The junction had 6 bases not matched to a gene; V was cut back by 2 bases and J by 1 base. CDR3 sequence: CASGLIQTGRTDTQYF. The CDR3 region has the DNA TGTGCTAGTGGTTTGATCCAGACAGGGCGCACAGATACGCAGTATTTT.

The rearrangement joins TRBV19 to TRBJ1-2, with D unresolved. CDR1 LNHDA and CDR2 SQIVND come from the germline V gene (reference sequence). The CDR3 covers 13 residues. V lost 7 bases to trimming and J lost 6 bases, with 15 bases between them. This CDR3 is CASNQRAADGYTF. For the CDR3, the DNA is TGTGCCAGTAACCAAAGGGCAGCGGATGGCTACACCTTC.

The genes are TRBV21-1 and TRBJ2-5; the table's D call, TRBD1, has no DNA check behind it. TRBV21-1 represents a pseudogene. The CDR3 has 15 residues. The CDR3 bases are TGTGCCAGCACACAGGGGGCGGTTCGGGTAGAGACCCAGTACTTC. It translates to CASTQGAVRVETQYF.